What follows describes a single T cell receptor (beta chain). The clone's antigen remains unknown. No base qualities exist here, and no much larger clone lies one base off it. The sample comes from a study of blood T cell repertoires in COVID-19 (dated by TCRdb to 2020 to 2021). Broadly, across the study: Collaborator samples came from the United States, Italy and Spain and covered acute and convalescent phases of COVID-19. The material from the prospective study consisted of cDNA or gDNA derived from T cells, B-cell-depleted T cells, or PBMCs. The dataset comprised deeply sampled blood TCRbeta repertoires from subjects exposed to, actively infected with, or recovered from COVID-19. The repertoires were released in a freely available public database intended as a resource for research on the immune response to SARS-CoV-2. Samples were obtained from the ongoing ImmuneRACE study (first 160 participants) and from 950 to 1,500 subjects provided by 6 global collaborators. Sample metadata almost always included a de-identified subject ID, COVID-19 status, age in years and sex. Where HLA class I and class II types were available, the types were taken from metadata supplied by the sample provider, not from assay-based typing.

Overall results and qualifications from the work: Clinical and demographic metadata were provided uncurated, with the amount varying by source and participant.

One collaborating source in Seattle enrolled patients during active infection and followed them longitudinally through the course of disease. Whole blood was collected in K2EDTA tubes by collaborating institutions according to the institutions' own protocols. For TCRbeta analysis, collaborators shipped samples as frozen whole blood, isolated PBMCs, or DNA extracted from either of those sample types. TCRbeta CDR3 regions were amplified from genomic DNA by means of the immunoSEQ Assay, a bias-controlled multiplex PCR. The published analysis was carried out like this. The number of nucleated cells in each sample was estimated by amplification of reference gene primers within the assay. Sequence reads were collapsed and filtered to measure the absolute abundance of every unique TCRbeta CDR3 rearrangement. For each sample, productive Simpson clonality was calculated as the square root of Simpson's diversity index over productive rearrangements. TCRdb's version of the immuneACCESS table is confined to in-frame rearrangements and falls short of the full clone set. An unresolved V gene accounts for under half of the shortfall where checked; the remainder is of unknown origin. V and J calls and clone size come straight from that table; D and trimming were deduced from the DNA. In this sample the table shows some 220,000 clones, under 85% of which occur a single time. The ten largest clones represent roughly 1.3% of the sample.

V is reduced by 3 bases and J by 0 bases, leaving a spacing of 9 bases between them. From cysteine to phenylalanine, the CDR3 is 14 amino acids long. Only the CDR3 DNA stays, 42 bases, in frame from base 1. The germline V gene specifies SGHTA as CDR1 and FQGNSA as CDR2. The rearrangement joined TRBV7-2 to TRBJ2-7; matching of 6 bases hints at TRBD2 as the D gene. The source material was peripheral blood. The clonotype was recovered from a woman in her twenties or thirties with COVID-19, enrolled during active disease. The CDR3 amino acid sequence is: CASSLAGSSYEQYF. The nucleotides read TGTGCCAGCAGCTTGGCCGGGAGCTCCTACGAGCAGTACTTC.